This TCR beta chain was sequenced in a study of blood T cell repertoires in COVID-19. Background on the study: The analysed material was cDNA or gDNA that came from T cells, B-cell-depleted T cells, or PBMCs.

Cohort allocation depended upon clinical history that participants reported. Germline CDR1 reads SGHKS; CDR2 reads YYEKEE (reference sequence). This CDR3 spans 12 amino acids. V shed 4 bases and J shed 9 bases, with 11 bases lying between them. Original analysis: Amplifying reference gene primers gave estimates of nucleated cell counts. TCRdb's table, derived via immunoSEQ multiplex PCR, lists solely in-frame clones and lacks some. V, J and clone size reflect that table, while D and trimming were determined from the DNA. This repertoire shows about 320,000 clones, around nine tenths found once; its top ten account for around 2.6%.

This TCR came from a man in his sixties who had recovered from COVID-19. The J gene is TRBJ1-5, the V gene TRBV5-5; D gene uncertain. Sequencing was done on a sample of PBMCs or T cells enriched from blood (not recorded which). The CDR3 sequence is CASSQEVGPQHF. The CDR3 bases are TGTGCCAGCAGCCAGGAGGTAGGGCCCCAGCATTTT.